The source of this TCR beta chain is a study of CD8 T cells in ankylosing spondylitis. Comments on this clonotype: Its specificity is not known.

Quantitative molecular-barcoded 5'-RACE generated the TCR beta libraries. MiXCR, applied by TCRdb to the 5' RACE reads, yields one record per CDR3 protein. The sample has 450,000 or so distinct CDR3 sequences, roughly 26% seen once. This CDR3 is built from 12 residues. Per germline, CDR1 MNHEY and CDR2 SVGEGT. With 7 bases removed from V and 4 bases from J, the gap between germline ends came to 8 bases. General observations from the study: Past research had described some motif variants in reactive arthritis synovial fluid and blood. Blood from ankylosing spondylitis patients appeared to carry a characteristic roughly eight-variant TCR beta motif.

Sequencing was done on a sample of blood, either unsorted or a sorted T cell fraction (not recorded which). The TCR sequence derives from a male donor with ankylosing spondylitis. The chain links TRBV6-2 or TRBV6-3 to TRBJ1-5, with D hard to call. For the CDR3, the DNA is TGTGCCAGCACCAACCCTAATCAGCCCCAGCATTTT. This encodes CASTNPNQPQHF.